Shown below are 10 T cell receptor beta chains from a single sample sequenced in a study of PD-1 blockade in classical Hodgkin lymphoma. Profiling relied on immunoSEQ multiplex PCR, and the TCRdb table lists in-frame clones only, not all of them. The sample has tens of thousands of clones; 80% to 90% are singletons. Each patient experienced a relapse that followed autologous stem cell transplantation, and brentuximab vedotin exposure varied. Material: peripheral blood mononuclear cells (PBMCs), obtained at baseline. These receptors all come from a human donor with classical Hodgkin lymphoma.

CDR3 loop: CASSSKGGGATDTQYF. The CDR3 nucleotides are TGTGCCAGCAGCTCGAAAGGGGGCGGGGCGACAGATACGCAGTATTTT. This chain uses TRBV9 with TRBJ2-3, with D perhaps matching TRBD1 (7 bases). The length of the CDR3 is 16 residues. From germline, CDR1 is SGDLS and CDR2 YYNGEE. V was clipped by 4 bases and J by 3 bases, with 18 bases between them. The variable domain in full, completed from reference TRBV9 and TRBJ2-3, reads DSGVTQTPKHLITATGQRVTLRCSPRSGDLSVYWYQQSLDQGLQFLIQYYNGEERAKGNILERFSAQQFPDLHSELNLSSLELGDSALYFCASSSKGGGATDTQYFGPGTRLTVL.

V usage is TRBV6-5 and J usage is TRBJ2-5, with TRBD2 as a possible D gene (5 bases). The CDR3 is made up of 12 amino acids. Germline loops: CDR1 MNHEY, CDR2 SVGAGI. V was trimmed by 6 bases and J by 2 bases, leaving 7 bases between them. CDR3 DNA: TGTGCCAGCAGCCGGGATCAAGAGACCCAGTACTTC. It specifies CASSRDQETQYF.

There are a few counts of this clone. The chain combines TRBV19 with TRBJ1-1, with a possible D match to TRBD1 (6 bases). The CDR3 totals 15 residues. The germline V gene encodes CDR1 LNHDA and CDR2 SQIVND (reference sequence). V was trimmed by 4 bases and J by 4 bases, leaving 16 bases between them. Here the CDR3 DNA reads TGTGCCAGTAGTACGGACAGCCGGATTGGCACTGAAGCTTTCTTT. Translated: CASSTDSRIGTEAFF.

This clone was seen more than once but under ten times. V usage is TRBV4-1 and J usage is TRBJ2-7; weak D call: TRBD1 (6 bases). This CDR3 has 13 residues. Germline values: CDR1 MGHRA, CDR2 YSYEKL. V was trimmed by 8 bases and J by 5 bases, leaving 16 bases between them. This CDR3 is CASQGSRANEQYF. The CDR3 DNA sequence: TGCGCCAGCCAGGGGTCCAGGGCGAACGAGCAGTACTTC.

Worth noting for this clone: Other nucleotide sequences in the sample specify the same CDR3. The chain employs TRBV30 and TRBJ1-5; the match to TRBD1 covers 8 bases. The germline CDR1 and CDR2 sequences are GTSNPN and SVGIG (reference sequence). V was pared by 0 bases and J by 6 bases, with 4 bases of the junction left unmatched. CDR3 length equals 14 residues. Here the CDR3 DNA reads TGTGCCTGGAGTGTAGGGCAGGGGGCTCAGCCCCAGCATTTT. Its translation: CAWSVGQGAQPQHF. Based on the CDR3 plus reference TRBV30 and TRBJ1-5, the full variable domain is SQTIHQWPATLVQPVGSPLSLECTVEGTSNPNLYWYRQAAGRGLQLLFYSVGIGQISSEVPQNLSASRPQDRQFILSSKKLLLSDSGFYLCAWSVGQGAQPQHFGDGTRLSIL.

The genes are TRBV7-9 and TRBJ1-5; possible D gene TRBD1, 5 bases. V lost 2 bases and J 4 bases, leaving 6 bases between the germline ends. This CDR3 spans 13 amino acids. Looked up from germline, CDR1 is SEHNR and CDR2 is FQNEAQ (reference sequence). CDR3 amino acids: CASSLSGNQPQHF. The DNA for the CDR3 is TGTGCCAGCAGCTTATCAGGGAATCAGCCCCAGCATTTT.

The gene calls are TRBV14 and TRBJ1-2; D is unclear. Between the trimmed V and J ends, which lost 0 bases and 4 bases, there was a span of 12 bases. The CDR3 spans 15 residues. From germline, CDR1 is SGHDN and CDR2 FVKESK. The CDR3 reads CASSQEGLSIYGYTF. CDR3 nucleotides: TGTGCCAGCAGCCAAGAAGGCCTTTCGATCTATGGCTACACCTTC.

The sample holds one count of this clone. The chain recombines TRBV5-1 with TRBJ1-1, with D unresolved. In germline, CDR1 is SGHRS, CDR2 YFSETQ. This CDR3 contains 13 residues. Deletions cut 2 bases from V and 0 bases from J, with 5 bases between. CDR3 DNA: TGCGCCAGCAGCTTTGGGTTGAACACTGAAGCTTTCTTT. This gives the protein CASSFGLNTEAFF.

V gene TRBV5-6 combines with J gene TRBJ2-1, with D possibly being TRBD1 or TRBD2 (6 bases each). V was clipped by 0 bases and J by 7 bases, with 23 bases between them. The CDR3 contains 18 residues. Germline V CDR1 and CDR2: SGHDT, YYEEEE. CDR3 DNA: TGTGCCAGCAGCTTGGCCTTCCCGTGGACAGACGGGGGTAATGAGCAGTTCTTC. Encoded protein: CASSLAFPWTDGGNEQFF. The full variable domain, its missing parts supplied by reference TRBV5-6 and TRBJ2-1, is DAGVTQSPTHLIKTRGQQVTLRCSPKSGHDTVSWYQQALGQGPQFIFQYYEEEERQRGNFPDRFSGHQFPNYSSELNVNALLLGDSALYLCASSLAFPWTDGGNEQFFGPGTRLTVL.

This rearrangement joins TRBV27 to TRBJ1-6; D may be TRBD1 (6 bases). Germline CDR1 and CDR2: MNHEY and SMNVEV (reference sequence). The CDR3 extends over 17 amino acids. The V end lost 0 bases, the J end lost 5 bases, and 14 bases lay between the germline ends. The CDR3 nucleotides are TGTGCCAGCAGTTTATCTTACACAGGGCCCGATAATTCACCCCTCCACTTT. As protein: CASSLSYTGPDNSPLHF.